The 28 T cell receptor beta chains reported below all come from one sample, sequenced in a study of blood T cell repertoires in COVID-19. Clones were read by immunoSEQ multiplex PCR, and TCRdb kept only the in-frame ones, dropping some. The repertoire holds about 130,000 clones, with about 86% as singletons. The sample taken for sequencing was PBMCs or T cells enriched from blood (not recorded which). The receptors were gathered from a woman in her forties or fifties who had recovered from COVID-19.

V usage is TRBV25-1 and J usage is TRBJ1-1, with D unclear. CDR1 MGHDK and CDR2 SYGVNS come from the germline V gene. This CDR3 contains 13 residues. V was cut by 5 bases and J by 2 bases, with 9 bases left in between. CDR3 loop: CASSRGRNTEAFF. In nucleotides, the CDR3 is TGTGCCAGCAGTCGGGGAAGAAACACTGAAGCTTTCTTT. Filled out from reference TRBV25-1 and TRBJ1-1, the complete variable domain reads EADIYQTPRYLVIGTGKKITLECSQTMGHDKMYWYQQDPGMELHLIHYSYGVNSTEKGDLSSESTVSRIRTEHFPLTLESARPSHTSQYLCASSRGRNTEAFFGQGTRLTVV.

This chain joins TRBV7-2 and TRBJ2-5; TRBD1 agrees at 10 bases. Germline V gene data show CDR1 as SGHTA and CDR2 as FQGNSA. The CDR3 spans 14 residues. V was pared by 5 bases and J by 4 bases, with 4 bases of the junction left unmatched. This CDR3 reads CASSQDRGRETQYF. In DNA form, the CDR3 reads TGTGCCAGCAGCCAAGACAGGGGGCGAGAGACCCAGTACTTC.

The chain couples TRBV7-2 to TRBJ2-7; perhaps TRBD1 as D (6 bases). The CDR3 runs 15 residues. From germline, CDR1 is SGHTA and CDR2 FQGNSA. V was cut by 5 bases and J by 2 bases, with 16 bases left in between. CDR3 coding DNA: TGTGCCAGCAGCCACCCAGGGACATCTACCTACGAGCAGTACTTC. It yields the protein CASSHPGTSTYEQYF.

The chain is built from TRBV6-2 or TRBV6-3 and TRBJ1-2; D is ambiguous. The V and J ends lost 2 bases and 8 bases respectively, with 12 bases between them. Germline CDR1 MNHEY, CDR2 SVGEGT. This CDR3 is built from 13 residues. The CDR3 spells CASSYGGLGGYTF. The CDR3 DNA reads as TGTGCCAGCAGTTACGGCGGCCTCGGAGGCTACACCTTC.

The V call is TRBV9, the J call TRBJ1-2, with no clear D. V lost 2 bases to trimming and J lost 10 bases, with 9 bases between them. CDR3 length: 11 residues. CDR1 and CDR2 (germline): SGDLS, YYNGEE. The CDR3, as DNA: TGTGCCAGCAGCGTCGGACTAGACTACACCTTC. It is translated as CASSVGLDYTF.

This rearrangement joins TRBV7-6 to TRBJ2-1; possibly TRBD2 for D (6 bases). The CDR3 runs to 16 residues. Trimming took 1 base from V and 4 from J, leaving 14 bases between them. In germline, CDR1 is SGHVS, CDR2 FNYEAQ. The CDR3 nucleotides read TGTGCCAGCAGCTTAGGCGGGACTCTAGTATACAATGAGCAGTTCTTC. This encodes CASSLGGTLVYNEQFF.

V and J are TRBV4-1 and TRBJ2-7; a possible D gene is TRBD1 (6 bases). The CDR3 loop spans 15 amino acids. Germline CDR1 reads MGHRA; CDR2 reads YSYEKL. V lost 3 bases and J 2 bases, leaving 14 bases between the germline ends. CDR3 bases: TGCGCCAGCAGCCACCTAACAGGGCACCCCTACGAGCAGTACTTC. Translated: CASSHLTGHPYEQYF.

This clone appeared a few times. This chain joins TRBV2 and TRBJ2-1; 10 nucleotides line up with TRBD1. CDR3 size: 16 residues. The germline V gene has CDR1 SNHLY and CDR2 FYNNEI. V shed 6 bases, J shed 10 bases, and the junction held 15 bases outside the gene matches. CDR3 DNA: TGTGCCAGCAGCGACTTACGGGACAGGGGTTCGTGGGAGCAGTTCTTC. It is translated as CASSDLRDRGSWEQFF.

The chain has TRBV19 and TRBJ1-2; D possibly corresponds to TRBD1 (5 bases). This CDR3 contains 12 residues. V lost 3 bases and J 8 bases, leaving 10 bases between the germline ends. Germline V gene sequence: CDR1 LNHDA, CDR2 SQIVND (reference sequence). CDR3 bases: TGTGCCAGTAGTATTGGGGGGTCCGGCTACACCTTC. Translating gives CASSIGGSGYTF.

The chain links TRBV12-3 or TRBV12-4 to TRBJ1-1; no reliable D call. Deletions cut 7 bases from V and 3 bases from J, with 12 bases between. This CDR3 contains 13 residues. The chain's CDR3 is CASTLGVHTEAFF. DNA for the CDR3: TGTGCCAGCACCCTGGGCGTTCACACTGAAGCTTTCTTT.

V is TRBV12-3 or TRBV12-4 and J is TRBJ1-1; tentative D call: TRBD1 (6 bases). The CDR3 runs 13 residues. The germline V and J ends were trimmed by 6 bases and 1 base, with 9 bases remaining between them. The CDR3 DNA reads TGTGCCAGCAGGCCGGGACAGAACACTGAAGCTTTCTTT. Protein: CASRPGQNTEAFF.

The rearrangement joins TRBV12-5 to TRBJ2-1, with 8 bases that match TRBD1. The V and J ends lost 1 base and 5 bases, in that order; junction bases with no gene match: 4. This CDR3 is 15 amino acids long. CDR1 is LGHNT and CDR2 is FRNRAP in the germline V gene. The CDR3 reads CASGLAQTGDNEQFF. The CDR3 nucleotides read TGTGCTAGTGGTTTGGCCCAGACAGGGGACAATGAGCAGTTCTTC.

CDR3 DNA sequence: TGTGCCAGCAGCTTACTGGACAGGGGTTATGAAAAACTGTTTTTT. It is translated as CASSLLDRGYEKLFF. The chain uses TRBV11-3 and TRBJ1-4; 9 nucleotides align to TRBD1. CDR1 is SGHNT and CDR2 is YENEEA in the germline V gene. This CDR3 is built from 15 residues. J gave up 6 bases and V 2 bases, and 4 bases lay outside the gene matches.

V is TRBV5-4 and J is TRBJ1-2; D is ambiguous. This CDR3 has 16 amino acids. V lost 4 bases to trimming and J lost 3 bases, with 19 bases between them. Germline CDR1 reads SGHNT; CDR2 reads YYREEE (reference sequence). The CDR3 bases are TGTGCCAGCAGCGCCTCGCCTGACCGGGTGGACTATGGCTACACCTTC. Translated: CASSASPDRVDYGYTF.

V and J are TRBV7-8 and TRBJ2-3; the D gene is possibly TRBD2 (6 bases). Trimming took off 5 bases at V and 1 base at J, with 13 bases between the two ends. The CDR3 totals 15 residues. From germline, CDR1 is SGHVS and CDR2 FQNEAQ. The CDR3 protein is CASSRLDLRTDTQYF. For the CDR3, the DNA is TGTGCCAGCAGCAGACTAGATCTTCGCACAGATACGCAGTATTTT.

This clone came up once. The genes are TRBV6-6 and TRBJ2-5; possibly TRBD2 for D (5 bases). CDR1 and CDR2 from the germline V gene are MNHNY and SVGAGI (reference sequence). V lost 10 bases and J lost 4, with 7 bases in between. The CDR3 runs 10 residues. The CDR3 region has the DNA TGTGCCACGGGGTTAGAGACCCAGTACTTC. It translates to CATGLETQYF.

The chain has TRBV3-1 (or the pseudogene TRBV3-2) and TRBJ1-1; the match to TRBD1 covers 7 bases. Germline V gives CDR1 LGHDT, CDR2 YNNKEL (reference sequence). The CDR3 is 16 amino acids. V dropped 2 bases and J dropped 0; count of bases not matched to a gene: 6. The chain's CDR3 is CASSQITGVLNTEAFF. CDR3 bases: TGTGCCAGCAGCCAAATAACAGGGGTCCTGAACACTGAAGCTTTCTTT.

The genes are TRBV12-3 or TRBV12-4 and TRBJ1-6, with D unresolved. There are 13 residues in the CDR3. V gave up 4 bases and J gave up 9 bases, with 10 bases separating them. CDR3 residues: CASSSGSGSPLHF. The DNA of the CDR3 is TGTGCCAGCAGTTCGGGGTCGGGTTCACCCCTCCACTTT.

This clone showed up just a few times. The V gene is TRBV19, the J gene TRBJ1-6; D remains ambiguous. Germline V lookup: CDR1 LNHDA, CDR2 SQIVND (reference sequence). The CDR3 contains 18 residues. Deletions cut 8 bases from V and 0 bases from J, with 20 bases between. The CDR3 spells CASQARIQGYSYNSPLHF. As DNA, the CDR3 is TGTGCCAGTCAGGCTCGGATCCAAGGTTACTCCTATAATTCACCCCTCCACTTT.

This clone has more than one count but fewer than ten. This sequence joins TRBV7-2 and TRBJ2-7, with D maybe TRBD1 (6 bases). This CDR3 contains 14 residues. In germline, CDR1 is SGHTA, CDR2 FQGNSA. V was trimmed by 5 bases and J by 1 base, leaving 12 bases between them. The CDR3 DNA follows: TGTGCCAGCAGCACGGGACATTCGTCCTACGAGCAGTACTTC. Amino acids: CASSTGHSSYEQYF.

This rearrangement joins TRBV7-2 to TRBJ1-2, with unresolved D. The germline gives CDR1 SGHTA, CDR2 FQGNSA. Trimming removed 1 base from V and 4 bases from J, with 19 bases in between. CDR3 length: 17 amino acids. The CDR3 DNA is TGTGCCAGCAGCTTAGGAGAGGGATATGGGAACGCCTATGGCTACACCTTC. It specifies CASSLGEGYGNAYGYTF.

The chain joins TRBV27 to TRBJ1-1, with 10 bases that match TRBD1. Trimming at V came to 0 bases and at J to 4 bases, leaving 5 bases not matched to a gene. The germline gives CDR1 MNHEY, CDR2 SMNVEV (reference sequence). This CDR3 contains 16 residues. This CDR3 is CASSLSRDRGSTEAFF. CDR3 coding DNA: TGTGCCAGCAGTTTATCGCGGGACAGGGGTAGCACTGAAGCTTTCTTT.

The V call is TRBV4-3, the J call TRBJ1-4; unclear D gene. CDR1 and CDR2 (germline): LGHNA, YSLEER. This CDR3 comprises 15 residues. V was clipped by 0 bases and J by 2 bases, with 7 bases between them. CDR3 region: CASSQDAGTNEKLFF. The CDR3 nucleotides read TGCGCCAGCAGCCAAGATGCAGGCACTAATGAAAAACTGTTTTTT.

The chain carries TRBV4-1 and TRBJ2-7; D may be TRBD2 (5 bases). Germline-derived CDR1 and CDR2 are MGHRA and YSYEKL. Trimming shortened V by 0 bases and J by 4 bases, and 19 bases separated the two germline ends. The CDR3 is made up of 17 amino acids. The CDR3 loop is CASSQDQDSTRVYEQYF. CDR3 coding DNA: TGCGCCAGCAGCCAAGATCAGGACTCCACTCGGGTTTACGAGCAGTACTTC.

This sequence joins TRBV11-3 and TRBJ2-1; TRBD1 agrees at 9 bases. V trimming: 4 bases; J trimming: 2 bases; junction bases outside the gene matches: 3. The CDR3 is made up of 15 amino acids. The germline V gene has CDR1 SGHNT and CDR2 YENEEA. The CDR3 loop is CASSWTGDTYNEQFF. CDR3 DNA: TGTGCCAGCAGCTGGACAGGGGACACCTACAATGAGCAGTTCTTC.

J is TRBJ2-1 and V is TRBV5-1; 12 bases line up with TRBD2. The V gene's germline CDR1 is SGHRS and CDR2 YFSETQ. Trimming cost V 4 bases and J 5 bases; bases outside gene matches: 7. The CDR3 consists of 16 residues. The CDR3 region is CASSILAGGGNNEQFF. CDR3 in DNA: TGCGCCAGCAGCATACTAGCGGGGGGCGGAAACAATGAGCAGTTCTTC.

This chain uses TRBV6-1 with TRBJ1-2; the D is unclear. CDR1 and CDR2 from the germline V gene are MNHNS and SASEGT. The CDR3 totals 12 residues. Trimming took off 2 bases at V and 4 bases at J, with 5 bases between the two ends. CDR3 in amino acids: CASSESFYGYTF. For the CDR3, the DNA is TGTGCCAGCAGTGAAAGCTTCTATGGCTACACCTTC.

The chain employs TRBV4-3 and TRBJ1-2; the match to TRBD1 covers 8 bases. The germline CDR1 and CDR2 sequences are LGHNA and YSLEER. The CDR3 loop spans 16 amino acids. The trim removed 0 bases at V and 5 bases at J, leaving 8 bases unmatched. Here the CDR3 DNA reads TGCGCCAGCAGCCAAGAAGACAGGGGCCGTTCATATGGCTACACCTTC. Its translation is CASSQEDRGRSYGYTF.